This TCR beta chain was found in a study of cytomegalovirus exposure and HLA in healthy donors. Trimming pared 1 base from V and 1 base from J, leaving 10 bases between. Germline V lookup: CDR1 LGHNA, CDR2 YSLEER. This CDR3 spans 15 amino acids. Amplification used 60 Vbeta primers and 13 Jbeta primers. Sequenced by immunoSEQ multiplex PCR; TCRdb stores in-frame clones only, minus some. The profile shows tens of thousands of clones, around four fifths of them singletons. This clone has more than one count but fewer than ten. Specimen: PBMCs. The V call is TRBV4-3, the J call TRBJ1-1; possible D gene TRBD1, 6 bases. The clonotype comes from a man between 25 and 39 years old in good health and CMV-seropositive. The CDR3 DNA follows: TGCGCCAGCAGCCAAGCCGACAGGCGGAACACTGAAGCTTTCTTT. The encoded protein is CASSQADRRNTEAFF.